A single sample gave rise to the 8 T cell receptor beta chains below, sequenced in a study of OX40 agonist ivuxolimab in advanced cancers. The data were produced by immunoSEQ multiplex PCR, yet TCRdb's version contains in-frame clones alone and is incomplete. The table has some 70,000 clones, approximately 89% seen once. The specimen was CD4+ or CD8+ T cells sorted from blood, collected in a trial of the OX40 agonist ivuxolimab. These receptors were obtained from an adult with an advanced solid tumor such as melanoma, head and neck, liver or kidney cancer.

This clone has a single count. J is TRBJ2-7 and V is TRBV29-1, with a possible D match to TRBD1 (6 bases). The CDR3 is 12 residues long. The V and J ends lost 6 bases and 3 bases respectively, with 12 bases between them. Germline V gene sequence: CDR1 SQVTM, CDR2 ANQGSEA. The CDR3 sequence: CSVRQADYEQYF. The CDR3 nucleotides are TGCAGCGTACGACAGGCCGACTACGAGCAGTACTTC.

The chain uses TRBV14 and TRBJ2-1; possible D gene TRBD2, 5 bases. The V gene's germline CDR1 is SGHDN and CDR2 FVKESK. The CDR3 is made up of 14 amino acids. The V end was cut by 1 base, the J end by 4 bases, with 8 bases between. CDR3 sequence: CASSQGTRYNEQFF. DNA for the CDR3: TGTGCCAGCAGCCAAGGGACTCGTTACAATGAGCAGTTCTTC.

J is TRBJ1-1 and V is TRBV30, with D possibly matching TRBD1 (5 bases). V lost 2 bases to trimming and J lost 10 bases, with 17 bases between them. In germline, CDR1 is GTSNPN, CDR2 SVGIG (reference sequence). The CDR3 sequence is 13 residues long. The chain's CDR3 is CAWSRGALRVAFF. The DNA for the CDR3 is TGTGCCTGGAGTCGAGGGGCGTTAAGGGTAGCTTTCTTT.

The CDR3 loop is CASTDVGQGRKEQYF. The CDR3 nucleotides read TGTGCCAGCACCGATGTCGGACAGGGGAGGAAAGAGCAGTACTTC. The rearrangement joins TRBV28 to TRBJ2-5, with 9 bases matching TRBD1. The CDR3 contains 15 residues. J lost 11 bases, V lost 7 bases, and 17 bases had no gene match. Looked up from germline, CDR1 is MDHEN and CDR2 is SYDVKM.

The chain is built from TRBV9 and TRBJ2-5, with 13 bases fitting TRBD2. This CDR3 has 16 amino acids. V gave up 2 bases and J gave up 4 bases; unmatched junction bases: 5. In germline, CDR1 is SGDLS, CDR2 YYNGEE. The DNA for the CDR3 is TGTGCCAGCAGCGTGTTAACTAGCGGGGGGGCAGAGACCCAGTACTTC. Translation gives CASSVLTSGGAETQYF.

This clone was counted a single time. The chain carries TRBV29-1 and TRBJ2-1, with 11 bases identical to TRBD2. Germline-derived CDR1 and CDR2 are SQVTM and ANQGSEA. Germline trimming cut 6 bases from V and 6 bases from J; bases unmatched to any gene: 7. The CDR3 is 14 amino acids. DNA of the CDR3: TGCAGCGTGACCCCAACTAGCGGGAGCAATGAGCAGTTCTTC. Its translation is CSVTPTSGSNEQFF.

The chain uses TRBV5-1 and TRBJ2-3; 7 nucleotides match TRBD2. V lost 2 bases and J lost 3; bases outside the gene matches: 18. Germline V gene data show CDR1 as SGHRS and CDR2 as YFSETQ. This CDR3 has 19 amino acids. The CDR3 bases are TGCGCCAGCAGCTTAGCCCCTGTCTCCGGACTAGTTAAAACAGATACGCAGTATTTT. Its translation: CASSLAPVSGLVKTDTQYF.

This chain links TRBV27 with TRBJ1-4; a weak D match, TRBD1 (5 bases). Trimming left V 6 bases short and J 8 bases short, with 22 bases between. The V gene's germline CDR1 is MNHEY and CDR2 SMNVEV (reference sequence). The CDR3 extends over 16 amino acids. CDR3 bases: TGTGCCAGCAGCCTTTCTGCGACAGTCGGGGTCGAAAAACTGTTTTTT. Amino acids: CASSLSATVGVEKLFF.